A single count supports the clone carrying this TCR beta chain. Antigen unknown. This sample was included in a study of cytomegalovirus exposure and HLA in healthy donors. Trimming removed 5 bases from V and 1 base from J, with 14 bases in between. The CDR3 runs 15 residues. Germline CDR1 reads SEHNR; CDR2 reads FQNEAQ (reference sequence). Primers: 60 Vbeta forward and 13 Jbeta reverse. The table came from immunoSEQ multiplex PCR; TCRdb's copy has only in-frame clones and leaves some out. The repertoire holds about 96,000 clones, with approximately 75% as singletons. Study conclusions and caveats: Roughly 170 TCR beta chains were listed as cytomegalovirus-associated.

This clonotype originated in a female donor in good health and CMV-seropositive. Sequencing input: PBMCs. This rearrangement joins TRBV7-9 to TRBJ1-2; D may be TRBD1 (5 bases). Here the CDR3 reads CASSPRGGVNYGYTF. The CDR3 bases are TGTGCCAGCAGCCCCCGGGGGGGAGTTAACTATGGCTACACCTTC.